The entry below gives a single TCR beta chain sequence along with its context. Its target is unknown. The data stem from a study of shared clonotypes between healthy human individuals. Overall study results and limits: Sequencing depth was predicted to influence how clonotypes are shared among donors. It was only blood that was sampled, and tissue repertoires likely differ.

Every donor, a Caucasian adult, lived in Nashville, Tennessee. Unsorted PBMCs provided DNA that was sequenced on ten immunoSEQ deep assay plates. Data came from immunoSEQ multiplex PCR; TCRdb stores just in-frame clones and leaves some out. The sample includes some 510,000 clones, 70% to 80% of them seen just once. The receptor comes from a middle-aged woman in good health. Some clones in this sample may be carry-over from other donors' samples. Sequencing used PBMCs.

This CDR3 reads CASSLDSLEYEQYF. The DNA of the CDR3 is TGTGCCAGCAGCTTAGATAGTTTGGAGTACGAGCAGTACTTC. This chain links TRBV11-2 with TRBJ2-7; D is uncertain. The CDR3 spans 14 residues. The V end lost 0 bases, the J end lost 4 bases, and 10 bases lay between the germline ends. The germline V gene has CDR1 SGHAT and CDR2 FQNNGV.